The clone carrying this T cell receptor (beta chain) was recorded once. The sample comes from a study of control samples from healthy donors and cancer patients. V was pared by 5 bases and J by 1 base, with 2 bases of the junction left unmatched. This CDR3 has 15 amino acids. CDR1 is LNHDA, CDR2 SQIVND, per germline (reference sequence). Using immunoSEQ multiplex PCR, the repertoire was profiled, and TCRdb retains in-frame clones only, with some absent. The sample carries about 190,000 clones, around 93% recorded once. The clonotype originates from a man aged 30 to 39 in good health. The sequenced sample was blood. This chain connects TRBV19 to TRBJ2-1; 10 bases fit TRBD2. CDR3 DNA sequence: TGTGCCAGTAGTGCTAGCGGGGGTTCCTACAATGAGCAGTTCTTC. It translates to CASSASGGSYNEQFF.